A selection of T cell receptor beta chains follows, all from one sample in a study of shared clonotypes between healthy human individuals. TCRdb's copy holds only in-frame clones and misses some; the assay was immunoSEQ multiplex PCR. Of approximately 400,000 clones listed, 90% to 97% are singletons. What was sequenced was memory CD8+ T cells sorted from blood. The receptor source for this set is a man aged 25 to 45 in good health. Each CDR3 is given with its conserved first and last residue. The D gene is left open where the match is weak. The listing skips clone size in some rows; elsewhere it reads once, few, many or a size class.

NA	TRBD2	TRBV5-1	TRBJ2-3	CASSLGTSGRDTQYF
NA	TRBD1	TRBV7-2	TRBJ2-1	CASSLELGYRGNEQFF
NA	NA	TRBV19	TRBJ2-2	CASSIARGTNTGELFF
NA	NA	TRBV7-7	TRBJ2-7	CASSSRGGLYEQYF
few	TRBD1	TRBV14	TRBJ1-1	CASSFGQGNTEAFF
NA	TRBD2	TRBV18	TRBJ2-7	CASSPSGTFYEQYF
NA	NA	TRBV5-4	TRBJ2-3	CASSFRQGTYTQYF
NA	NA	TRBV30	TRBJ1-1	CAWTYVKIRVPEAFF
NA	TRBD1	TRBV7-2	TRBJ1-3	CASSARTGPGNTIYF
NA	NA	TRBV7-7	TRBJ2-5	CASSYDSYQETQYF
NA	NA	TRBV10-2	TRBJ2-7	CASSGGLHAYEQYF
NA	NA	TRBV6-1	TRBJ1-1	CASSDGLNTEAFF
NA	TRBD1	TRBV30	TRBJ1-6	CAFSSGGAPPLHF
NA	NA	TRBV5-8	TRBJ2-3	CASSLRSGLTDTQYF
NA	NA	TRBV11-2	TRBJ2-1	CASSLGLAAIYGEQFF
NA	NA	TRBV20-1	TRBJ1-1	CSAGWTEAFF
once	NA	TRBV6-6	TRBJ2-3	CASTDPPDTQYF
NA	NA	TRBV18	TRBJ1-3	CASSPGVPGNTIYF